This TCR beta chain was sequenced in a study of Graves' ophthalmopathy and Graves' hyperthyroidism. Overall study findings and caveats: From stable hyperthyroidism, ophthalmopathy was separated by a 13-signature model with 85% to 90% sensitivity and under 84% specificity. In blood, most expanded thyroid clonotypes above 0.001 frequency were also detected.

A note on this clonotype: Its target is unknown.

CDR3 size: 13 residues. Germline V lookup: CDR1 MDHEN, CDR2 SYDVKM. The ends were cut back, 7 bases at V and 3 bases at J, with 12 bases in the middle. RNA transcripts served as template for amplifying TCR beta CDR3 sequences. HTBI primers were used in a first-round RT-PCR, which preceded a second-round multiplex PCR. From the multiplex PCR reads, TCRdb called clonotypes with MiXCR, one entry per CDR3 protein. Here the sample spans around 1.1 million distinct CDR3 sequences, around a third being singletons. This TCR was recovered from an adult man with Graves' hyperthyroidism. The chain carries TRBV28 and TRBJ1-1; D is ambiguous. The sample consisted of peripheral blood or thyroid tissue (not recorded which). The CDR3 loop reads CASNTMGDTEAFF. The CDR3, as DNA: TGTGCCAGCAATACAATGGGAGACACTGAAGCTTTCTTT. Looking up the rest from reference TRBV28 and TRBJ1-1 gives the full variable domain: DVKVTQSSRYLVKRTGEKVFLECVQDMDHENMFWYRQDPGLGLRLIYFSYDVKMKEKGDIPEGYSVSREKKERFSLILESASTNQTSMYLCASNTMGDTEAFFGQGTRLTVV.